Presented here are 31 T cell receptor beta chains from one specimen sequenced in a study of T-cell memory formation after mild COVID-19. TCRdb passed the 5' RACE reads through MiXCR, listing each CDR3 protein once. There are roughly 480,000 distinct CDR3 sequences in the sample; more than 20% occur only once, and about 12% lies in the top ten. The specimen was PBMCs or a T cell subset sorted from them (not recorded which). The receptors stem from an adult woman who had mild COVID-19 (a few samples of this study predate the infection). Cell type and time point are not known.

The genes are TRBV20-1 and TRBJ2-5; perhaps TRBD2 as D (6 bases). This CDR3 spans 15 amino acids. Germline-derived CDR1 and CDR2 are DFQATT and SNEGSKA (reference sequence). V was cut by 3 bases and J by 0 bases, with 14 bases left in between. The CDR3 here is CSASIRGSYQETQYF. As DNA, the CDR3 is TGCAGTGCTAGTATCCGGGGGTCTTACCAAGAGACCCAGTACTTC.

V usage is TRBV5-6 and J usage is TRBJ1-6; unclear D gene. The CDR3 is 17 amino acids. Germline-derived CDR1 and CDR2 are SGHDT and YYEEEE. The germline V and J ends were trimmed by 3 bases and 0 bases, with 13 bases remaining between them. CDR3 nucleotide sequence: TGTGCCAGCAGCTCCTCGGGTTCGAGCTCCTATAATTCACCCCTCCACTTT. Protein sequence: CASSSSGSSSYNSPLHF.

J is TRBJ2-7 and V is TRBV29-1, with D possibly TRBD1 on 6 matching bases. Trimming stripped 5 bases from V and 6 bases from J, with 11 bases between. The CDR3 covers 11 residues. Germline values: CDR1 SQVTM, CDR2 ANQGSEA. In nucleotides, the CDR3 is TGCAGCGTTTCCCCAGGGGTCGAGCAGTACTTC. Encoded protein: CSVSPGVEQYF.

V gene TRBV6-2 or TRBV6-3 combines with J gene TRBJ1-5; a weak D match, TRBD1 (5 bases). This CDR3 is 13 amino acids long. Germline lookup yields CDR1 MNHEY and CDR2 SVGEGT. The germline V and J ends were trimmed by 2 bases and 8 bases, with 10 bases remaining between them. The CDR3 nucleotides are TGTGCCAGCAGTTACAACAGGATTGAGCCCCAGCATTTT. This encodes CASSYNRIEPQHF.

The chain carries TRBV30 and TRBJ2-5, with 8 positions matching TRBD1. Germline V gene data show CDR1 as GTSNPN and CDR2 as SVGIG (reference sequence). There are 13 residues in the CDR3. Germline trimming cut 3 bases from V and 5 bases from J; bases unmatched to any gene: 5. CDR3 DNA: TGTGCCTGGAGAATGACAGGGGTGGAGACCCAGTACTTC. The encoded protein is CAWRMTGVETQYF.

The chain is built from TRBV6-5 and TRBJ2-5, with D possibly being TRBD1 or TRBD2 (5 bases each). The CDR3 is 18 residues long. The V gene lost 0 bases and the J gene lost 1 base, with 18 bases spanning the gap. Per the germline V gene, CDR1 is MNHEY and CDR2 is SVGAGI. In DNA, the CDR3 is TGTGCCAGCAGTTACTCACCGGGGCAAGGGGTAGGCCAAGAGACCCAGTACTTC. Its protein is CASSYSPGQGVGQETQYF.

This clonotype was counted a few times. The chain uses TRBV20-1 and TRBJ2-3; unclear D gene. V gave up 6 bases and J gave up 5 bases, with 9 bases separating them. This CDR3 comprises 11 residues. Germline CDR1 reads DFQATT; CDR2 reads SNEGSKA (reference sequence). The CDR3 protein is CSALDRDTQYF. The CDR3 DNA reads TGCAGTGCCCTGGATCGAGATACGCAGTATTTT.

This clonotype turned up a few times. The CDR3 reads CASNSGLAGLNEQFF. Written as DNA, the CDR3 is TGTGCCAGTAACTCGGGACTAGCGGGGCTCAATGAGCAGTTCTTC. The J gene is TRBJ2-1, the V gene TRBV19; 13 bases are a match to TRBD2. The CDR3 is 15 amino acids. Losses at the gene ends were 7 bases for V and 6 bases for J; bases not matched to a gene: 6. The V gene's germline CDR1 is LNHDA and CDR2 SQIVND (reference sequence). Full variable domain (outside the CDR3, taken from reference TRBV19 and TRBJ2-1): DGGITQSPKYLFRKEGQNVTLSCEQNLNHDAMYWYRQDPGQGLRLIYYSQIVNDFQKGDIAEGYSVSREKKESFPLTVTSAQKNPTAFYLCASNSGLAGLNEQFFGPGTRLTVL.

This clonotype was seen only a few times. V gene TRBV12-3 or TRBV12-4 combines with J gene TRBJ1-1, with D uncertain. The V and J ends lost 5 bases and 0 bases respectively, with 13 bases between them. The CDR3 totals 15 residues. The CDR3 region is CASSAAQPMNTEAFF. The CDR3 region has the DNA TGTGCCAGCAGTGCTGCGCAGCCTATGAACACTGAAGCTTTCTTT.

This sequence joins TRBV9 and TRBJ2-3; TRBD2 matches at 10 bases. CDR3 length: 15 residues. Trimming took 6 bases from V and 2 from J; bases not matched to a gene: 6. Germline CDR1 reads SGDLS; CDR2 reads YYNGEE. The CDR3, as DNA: TGTGCCAGCACAGGGACTAGCGCAGTCACAGATACGCAGTATTTT. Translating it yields CASTGTSAVTDTQYF.

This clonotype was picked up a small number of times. Here the CDR3 DNA reads TGTGCCAGCAGCGTGAGAGGGGCGCAAGAGACCCAGTACTTC. Amino acids: CASSVRGAQETQYF. The genes are TRBV9 and TRBJ2-5, with D perhaps matching TRBD1 or TRBD2 (5 bases each). The V gene lost 2 bases and the J gene lost 2 bases, with 10 bases spanning the gap. Germline V lookup: CDR1 SGDLS, CDR2 YYNGEE. The CDR3 spans 14 residues.

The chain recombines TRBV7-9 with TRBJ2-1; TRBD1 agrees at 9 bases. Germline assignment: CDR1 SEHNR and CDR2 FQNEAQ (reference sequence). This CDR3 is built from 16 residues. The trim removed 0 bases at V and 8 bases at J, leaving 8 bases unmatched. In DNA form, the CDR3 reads TGTGCCAGCAGCTTAGCAGGACAGGGGAAGGGGTATGAGCAGTTCTTC. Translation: CASSLAGQGKGYEQFF.

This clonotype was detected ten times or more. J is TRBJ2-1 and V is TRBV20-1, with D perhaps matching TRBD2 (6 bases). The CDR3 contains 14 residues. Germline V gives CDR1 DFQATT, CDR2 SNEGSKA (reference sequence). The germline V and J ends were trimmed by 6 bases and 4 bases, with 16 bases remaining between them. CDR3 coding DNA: TGCAGTGCCCTAGCCAGGCGGGAATACAATGAGCAGTTCTTC. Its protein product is CSALARREYNEQFF.

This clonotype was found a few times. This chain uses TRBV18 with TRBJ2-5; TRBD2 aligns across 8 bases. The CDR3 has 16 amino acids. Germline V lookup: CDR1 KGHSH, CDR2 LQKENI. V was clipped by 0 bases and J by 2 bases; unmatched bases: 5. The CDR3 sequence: CASSPPMAGGQETQYF. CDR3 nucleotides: TGTGCCAGCTCACCACCGATGGCGGGAGGACAAGAGACCCAGTACTTC.

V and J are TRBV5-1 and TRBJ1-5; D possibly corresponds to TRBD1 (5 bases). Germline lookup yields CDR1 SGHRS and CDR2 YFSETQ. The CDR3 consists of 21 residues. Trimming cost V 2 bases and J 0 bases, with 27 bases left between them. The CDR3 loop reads CASSFPQKNDRNQYSNQPQHF. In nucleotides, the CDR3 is TGCGCCAGCAGCTTTCCCCAAAAGAATGACAGAAATCAATATAGCAATCAGCCCCAGCATTTT.

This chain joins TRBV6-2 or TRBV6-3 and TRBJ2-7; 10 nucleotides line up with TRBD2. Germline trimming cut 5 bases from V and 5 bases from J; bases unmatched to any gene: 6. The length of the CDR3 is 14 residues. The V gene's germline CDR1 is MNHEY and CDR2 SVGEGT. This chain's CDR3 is CASSQTSGSNEQYF. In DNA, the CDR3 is TGTGCCAGCAGTCAGACTAGCGGGTCCAACGAGCAGTACTTC.

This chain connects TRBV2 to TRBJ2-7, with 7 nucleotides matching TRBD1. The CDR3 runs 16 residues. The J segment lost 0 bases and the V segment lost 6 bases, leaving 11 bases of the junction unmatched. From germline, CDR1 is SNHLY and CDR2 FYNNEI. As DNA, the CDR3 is TGTGCCAGCAGGCTGACAGGGCCTGGTGGCTCCTACGAGCAGTACTTC. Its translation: CASRLTGPGGSYEQYF.

CDR3 region: CASSLFGDNEQFF. CDR3 nucleotide sequence: TGTGCCAGCAGTTTGTTCGGAGACAATGAGCAGTTCTTC. V and J are TRBV12-3 or TRBV12-4 and TRBJ2-1, with D hard to call. The length of the CDR3 is 13 residues. Trimming shortened V by 3 bases and J by 5 bases, and 8 bases separated the two germline ends.

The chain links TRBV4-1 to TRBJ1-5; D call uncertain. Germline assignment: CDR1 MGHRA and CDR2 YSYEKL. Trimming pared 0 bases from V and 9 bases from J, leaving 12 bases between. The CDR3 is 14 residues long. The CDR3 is CASSQDRTVAPQHF. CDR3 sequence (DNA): TGCGCCAGCAGCCAAGATCGAACGGTGGCGCCCCAGCATTTT.

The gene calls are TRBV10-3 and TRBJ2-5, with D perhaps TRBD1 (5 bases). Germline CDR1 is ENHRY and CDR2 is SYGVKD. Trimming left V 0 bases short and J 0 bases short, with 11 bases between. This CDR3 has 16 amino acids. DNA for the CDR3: TGTGCCATCAGTGAGTCGAAGGCAGGGCACCAAGAGACCCAGTACTTC. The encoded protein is CAISESKAGHQETQYF.

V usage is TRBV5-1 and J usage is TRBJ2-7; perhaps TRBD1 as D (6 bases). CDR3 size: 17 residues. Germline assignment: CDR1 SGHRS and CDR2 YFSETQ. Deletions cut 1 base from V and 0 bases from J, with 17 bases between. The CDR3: CASSLPQGHTLSYEQYF. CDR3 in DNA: TGCGCCAGCAGCTTGCCTCAGGGGCATACCCTCTCCTACGAGCAGTACTTC.

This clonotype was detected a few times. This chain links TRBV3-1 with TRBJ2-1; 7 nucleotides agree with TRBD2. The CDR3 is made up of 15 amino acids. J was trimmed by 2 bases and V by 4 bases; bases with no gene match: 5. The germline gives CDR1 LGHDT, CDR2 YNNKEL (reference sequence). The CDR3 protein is CASSPTSRAYNEQFF. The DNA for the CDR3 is TGTGCCAGCAGCCCGACTAGCCGTGCCTACAATGAGCAGTTCTTC.

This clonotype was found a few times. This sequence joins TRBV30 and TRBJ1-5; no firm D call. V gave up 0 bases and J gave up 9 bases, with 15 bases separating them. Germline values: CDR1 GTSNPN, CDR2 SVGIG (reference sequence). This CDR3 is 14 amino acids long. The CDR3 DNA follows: TGTGCCTGGAGTGTAGGTCAATCGAATTCGCCCCAGCATTTT. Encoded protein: CAWSVGQSNSPQHF.

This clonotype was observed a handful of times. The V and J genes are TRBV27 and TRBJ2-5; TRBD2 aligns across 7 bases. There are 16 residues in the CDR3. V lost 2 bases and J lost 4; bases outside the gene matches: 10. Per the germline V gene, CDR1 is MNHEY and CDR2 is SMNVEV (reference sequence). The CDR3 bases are TGTGCCAGCAGTTTACATGGGAGGGTTGAAGGAGAGACCCAGTACTTC. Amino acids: CASSLHGRVEGETQYF.

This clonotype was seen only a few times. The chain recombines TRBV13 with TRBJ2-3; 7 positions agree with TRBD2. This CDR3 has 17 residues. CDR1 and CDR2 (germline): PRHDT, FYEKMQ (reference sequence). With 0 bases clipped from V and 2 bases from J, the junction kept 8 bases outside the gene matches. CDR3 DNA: TGTGCCAGCAGCTTAGGCCAGTTTGGGACTAACACAGATACGCAGTATTTT. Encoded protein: CASSLGQFGTNTDTQYF.

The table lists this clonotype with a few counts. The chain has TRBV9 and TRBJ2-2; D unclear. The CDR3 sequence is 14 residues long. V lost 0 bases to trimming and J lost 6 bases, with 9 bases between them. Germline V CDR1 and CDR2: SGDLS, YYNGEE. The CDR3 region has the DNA TGTGCCAGCAGCGTAGAAGCCGGCTCCGGGGAGCTGTTTTTT. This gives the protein CASSVEAGSGELFF.

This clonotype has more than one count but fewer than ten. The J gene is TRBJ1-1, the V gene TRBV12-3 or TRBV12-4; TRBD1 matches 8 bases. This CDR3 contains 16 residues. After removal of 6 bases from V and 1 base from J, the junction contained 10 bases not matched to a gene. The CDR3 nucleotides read TGTGCCAGCAGACTCCAGGGGGCAGTGGGGAACACTGAAGCTTTCTTT. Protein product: CASRLQGAVGNTEAFF.

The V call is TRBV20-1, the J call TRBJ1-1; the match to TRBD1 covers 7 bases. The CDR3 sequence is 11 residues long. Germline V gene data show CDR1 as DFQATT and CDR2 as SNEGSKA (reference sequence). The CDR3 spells CRFGTEFMGFF. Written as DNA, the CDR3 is TGCCGATTCGGGACAGAGTTCATGGGTTTCTTT.

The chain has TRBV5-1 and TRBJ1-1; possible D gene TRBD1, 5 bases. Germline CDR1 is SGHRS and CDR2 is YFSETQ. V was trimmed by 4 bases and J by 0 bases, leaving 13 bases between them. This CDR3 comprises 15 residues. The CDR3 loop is CASSPSTVMNTEAFF. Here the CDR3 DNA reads TGCGCCAGCAGCCCCTCGACAGTAATGAACACTGAAGCTTTCTTT.

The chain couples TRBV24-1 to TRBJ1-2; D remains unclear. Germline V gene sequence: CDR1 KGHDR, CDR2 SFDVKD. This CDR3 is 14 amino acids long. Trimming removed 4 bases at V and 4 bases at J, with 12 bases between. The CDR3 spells CATSEPTEGYGYTF. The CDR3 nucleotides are TGTGCCACCAGTGAACCGACTGAGGGCTATGGCTACACCTTC.

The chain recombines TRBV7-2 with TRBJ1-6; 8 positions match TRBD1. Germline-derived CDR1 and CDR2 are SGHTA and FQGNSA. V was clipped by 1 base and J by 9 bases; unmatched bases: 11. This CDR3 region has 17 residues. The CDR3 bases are TGTGCCAGCAGCTTAGTTGCCGGACAGGGAATCGGTTCACCCCTCCACTTT. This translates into CASSLVAGQGIGSPLHF.